Shown below are 27 T cell receptor beta chains from a single sample sequenced in a study of blood T cells in healthy people across ages. A second roughly 7 to 11 cycle PCR used barcoded and J-beta primers. TCRdb recomputed calls from the 5' RACE reads with MiXCR, one row per CDR3 protein. The sample has 1,300,000 or so distinct CDR3 sequences, around 59% seen once. Sequencing was carried out using blood. These receptors all stem from a man in his late teens or twenties in good health.

V is TRBV4-1 and J is TRBJ2-1, with 7 bases matching TRBD2. The CDR3 runs 15 residues. In germline, CDR1 is MGHRA, CDR2 YSYEKL. V trimming: 1 base; J trimming: 5 bases; junction bases outside the gene matches: 5. In DNA, the CDR3 is TGCGCCAGCAGCCAAGTCAGCGGGGTGGACAATGAGCAGTTCTTC. It yields the protein CASSQVSGVDNEQFF.

This clonotype was seen more than once but under ten times. The chain recombines TRBV10-3 with TRBJ2-4; D is ambiguous. The germline V gene encodes CDR1 ENHRY and CDR2 SYGVKD. Trimming took 2 bases from V and 0 from J, leaving 14 bases between them. The CDR3 has 17 residues. The CDR3: CAISEGLGRLAKNIQYF. The CDR3 DNA reads TGTGCCATCAGTGAGGGGCTTGGCAGATTAGCCAAAAACATTCAGTACTTC.

The gene calls are TRBV20-1 and TRBJ2-3; 8 nucleotides match TRBD2. The CDR3 sequence is 16 residues long. V lost 0 bases, J lost 1 base, and 6 bases stayed unmatched. CDR1 DFQATT and CDR2 SNEGSKA come from the germline V gene (reference sequence). For the CDR3, the DNA is TGCAGTGCTAGAGATTTCCTAGCGGGTGGCACAGATACGCAGTATTTT. It yields the protein CSARDFLAGGTDTQYF.

This clonotype was counted a few times. The chain has TRBV4-3 and TRBJ2-6; D unresolved. CDR3 length: 17 residues. With 0 bases removed from V and 1 base from J, the gap between germline ends came to 10 bases. The germline gives CDR1 LGHNA, CDR2 YSLEER. DNA for the CDR3: TGCGCCAGCAGCCAAGATGGTCAAGGGTCTGGGGCCAACGTCCTGACTTTC. It encodes CASSQDGQGSGANVLTF.

A remark on this clonotype: A junction boundary mismatches the germline segment, possibly from a read error. J is TRBJ2-5 and V is TRBV5-4, with a possible D match to TRBD1 (6 bases). The DNA end lines up better with TRBJ2-7; the J call may be wrong. CDR1 is SGHNT and CDR2 is YYREEE in the germline V gene (reference sequence). The CDR3 is made up of 15 amino acids. CDR3 in amino acids: CASSLVPGASSEQYF. DNA of the CDR3: TGTGCCAGCAGCTTGGTACCAGGGGCCTCCTCCGAGCAGTACTTC.

The V and J genes are TRBV4-1 and TRBJ2-7; D ambiguous. Trimming took off 1 base at V and 0 bases at J, with 10 bases between the two ends. The CDR3 sequence is 15 residues long. CDR1 MGHRA and CDR2 YSYEKL come from the germline V gene. CDR3 sequence (DNA): TGCGCCAGCAGCCAAGTGGCGATTAACTCCTACGAGCAGTACTTC. The encoded protein is CASSQVAINSYEQYF.

The gene calls are TRBV3-1 and TRBJ1-4, with D hard to call. The CDR3 extends over 14 amino acids. Trimming removed 4 bases at V and 8 bases at J, with 14 bases between. Germline V gene sequence: CDR1 LGHDT, CDR2 YNNKEL (reference sequence). The CDR3 bases are TGTGCCAGCAGCCCCCTCACATTCCCCGAAAAACTGTTTTTT. Its translation is CASSPLTFPEKLFF.

The chain links TRBV7-9 to TRBJ1-6; D perhaps matches TRBD1 (6 bases). This CDR3 has 16 amino acids. Looked up from germline, CDR1 is SEHNR and CDR2 is FQNEAQ (reference sequence). V lost 9 bases and J 3 bases, leaving 18 bases between the germline ends. The CDR3 region has the DNA TGTGCCAGTAGCGCTCCTCTGACAGGCTATAATTCACCCCTCCACTTT. This translates into CASSAPLTGYNSPLHF.

The chain combines TRBV4-2 with TRBJ2-7; tentative D call: TRBD1 (5 bases). Trimming left V 4 bases short and J 0 bases short, with 16 bases between. The CDR3 covers 16 residues. Germline V gene data show CDR1 as LGHNA and CDR2 as YNFKEQ. The CDR3 bases are TGTGCCAGCAGCCGCGCCACAGGTGGGATCTCCTACGAGCAGTACTTC. Translation: CASSRATGGISYEQYF.

CDR3 coding DNA: TGCGCCAGCAGCGAACGACAGGGGGCGGAGGAGACCCAGTACTTC. Protein sequence: CASSERQGAEETQYF. This sequence joins TRBV5-1 and TRBJ2-5, with TRBD1 identical over 10 bases. The V segment lost 4 bases and the J segment 5 bases; nucleotides outside the gene matches: 8. The CDR3 is made up of 15 amino acids. Germline V CDR1 and CDR2: SGHRS, YFSETQ.

V gene TRBV15 combines with J gene TRBJ2-5, with D unresolved. The CDR3 spans 13 residues. V lost 0 bases and J 5 bases, leaving 7 bases between the germline ends. Germline assignment: CDR1 LNHNV and CDR2 YYDKDF (reference sequence). The CDR3 spells CATSREVSETQYF. The DNA of the CDR3 is TGTGCCACCAGCAGAGAAGTTTCGGAGACCCAGTACTTC.

The chain has TRBV7-8 and TRBJ1-5; no clear D gene. V was shortened by 2 bases and J by 2 bases, with 13 bases between the two germline ends. This CDR3 spans 16 amino acids. Per germline, CDR1 SGHVS and CDR2 FQNEAQ. This CDR3 reads CASSLTRGSGNQPQHF. In DNA form, the CDR3 reads TGTGCCAGCAGCTTAACTCGGGGTAGTGGCAATCAGCCCCAGCATTTT.

The V gene is TRBV27, the J gene TRBJ2-7; D gene unclear. V lost 0 bases, J lost 6 bases, and 9 bases lay in between. The CDR3 contains 13 residues. Germline lookup yields CDR1 MNHEY and CDR2 SMNVEV (reference sequence). Written as DNA, the CDR3 is TGTGCCAGCAGTTTATCGACGGCAGCCGAGCAGTACTTC. Its translation is CASSLSTAAEQYF.

The count of this clonotype is one. This chain joins TRBV5-1 and TRBJ2-1; 11 bases are shared with TRBD1. The V gene's germline CDR1 is SGHRS and CDR2 YFSETQ. There are 16 residues in the CDR3. V lost 3 bases and J lost 9; bases outside the gene matches: 11. For the CDR3, the DNA is TGCGCCAGCAGCTCCCTCGGGACAGGGGGGTCTGGTGAGCAGTTCTTC. Its translation: CASSSLGTGGSGEQFF.

The gene calls are TRBV6-2 or TRBV6-3 and TRBJ2-7, with D perhaps matching TRBD1 (6 bases). The length of the CDR3 is 15 residues. Trimming removed 4 bases at V and 0 bases at J, with 13 bases between. From germline, CDR1 is MNHEY and CDR2 SVGEGT. In nucleotides, the CDR3 is TGTGCCAGCAGTTCCCGTCACAGGGTCTCCTACGAGCAGTACTTC. Its translation is CASSSRHRVSYEQYF.

V gene TRBV7-9 combines with J gene TRBJ2-5; tentative D call: TRBD1 (5 bases). V was cut by 1 base and J by 5 bases, with 14 bases left in between. The CDR3 sequence is 15 residues long. The V gene's germline CDR1 is SEHNR and CDR2 FQNEAQ (reference sequence). For the CDR3, the DNA is TGTGCCAGCAGCTTAGAGGGGAATGGTGGGGAGACCCAGTACTTC. Translated, it gives CASSLEGNGGETQYF.

This chain uses TRBV12-3 or TRBV12-4 with TRBJ2-3, with D tentatively TRBD1 or TRBD2 (7 bases each). The CDR3 is 16 residues long. Trimming took off 4 bases at V and 5 bases at J, with 19 bases between the two ends. Here the CDR3 reads CASSSKLARGQDTQYF. CDR3 nucleotides: TGTGCCAGCAGTTCCAAACTAGCGAGGGGGCAAGATACGCAGTATTTT.

This clonotype was seen only a few times. V usage is TRBV20-1 and J usage is TRBJ2-5; the D is unclear. Germline V gene data show CDR1 as DFQATT and CDR2 as SNEGSKA (reference sequence). The CDR3 totals 11 residues. Deletions cut 3 bases from V and 5 bases from J, with 7 bases between. CDR3 residues: CSARQGETQYF. CDR3 bases: TGCAGTGCTAGGCAAGGGGAGACCCAGTACTTC.

V and J are TRBV20-1 and TRBJ2-7, with D perhaps matching TRBD2 (5 bases). V dropped 1 base and J dropped 2 bases, with 6 bases sitting between them. The germline gives CDR1 DFQATT, CDR2 SNEGSKA (reference sequence). The CDR3 is made up of 12 amino acids. The CDR3 region is CSARVGTYEQYF. CDR3 DNA: TGCAGTGCTAGAGTCGGGACCTACGAGCAGTACTTC.

The chain employs TRBV20-1 and TRBJ1-6, with D unresolved. Trimming shortened V by 0 bases and J by 0 bases, and 9 bases separated the two germline ends. The CDR3 length is 16 residues. From germline, CDR1 is DFQATT and CDR2 SNEGSKA (reference sequence). Here the CDR3 reads CSARDWRSSYNSPLHF. The CDR3 bases are TGCAGTGCTAGAGACTGGCGTAGCTCCTATAATTCACCCCTCCACTTT.

The chain is built from TRBV6-5 and TRBJ2-1, with TRBD2 identical over 10 bases. The CDR3 loop spans 18 amino acids. Unmatched junction bases numbered 12, after V lost 2 bases and J lost 5 bases. The germline CDR1 and CDR2 sequences are MNHEY and SVGAGI. CDR3 region: CASSYTTGLAESHNEQFF. CDR3 nucleotide sequence: TGTGCCAGCAGTTACACTACCGGACTAGCGGAGAGCCACAATGAGCAGTTCTTC.

This clonotype was recorded a few times. The V and J genes are TRBV4-1 and TRBJ2-4; D call uncertain. The DNA end lines up better with TRBJ2-7; the J call may be wrong. Germline V gene lookup returns CDR1 MGHRA and CDR2 YSYEKL. This CDR3 has 13 amino acids. As DNA, the CDR3 is TGCGCCAGCAGCCAAGATAGGATGGACGAGCAGTACTTC. Amino acids: CASSQDRMDEQYF.

With respect to this clonotype: One junction end disagrees with the germline gene, perhaps due to a read error. V gene TRBV20-1 combines with J gene TRBJ1-1, with D unclear. Per germline, CDR1 DFQATT and CDR2 SNEGSKA (reference sequence). The CDR3 totals 12 residues. The DNA of the CDR3 is TGCAGGGCTAGAGCGGCACGAACTGAAGCTTTCTTT. It yields the protein CRARAARTEAFF.

This sequence joins TRBV7-8 and TRBJ2-1; 15 bases are a match to TRBD2. This CDR3 has 19 amino acids. The V gene's germline CDR1 is SGHVS and CDR2 FQNEAQ. V was pared by 0 bases and J by 0 bases, with 3 bases of the junction left unmatched. CDR3 DNA: TGTGCCAGCAGCTTAGCCGGGACTAGCGGGGGGTTCTCCTACAATGAGCAGTTCTTC. Protein product: CASSLAGTSGGFSYNEQFF.

This clonotype was observed once. The chain couples TRBV6-2 or TRBV6-3 to TRBJ1-6; TRBD1 aligns across 9 bases. The CDR3 has 16 residues. Unmatched junction bases numbered 6, after V lost 2 bases and J lost 7 bases. Per germline, CDR1 MNHEY and CDR2 SVGEGT. CDR3 sequence: CASSYGGQGINSPLHF. The CDR3 DNA reads as TGTGCCAGCAGTTACGGAGGACAGGGGATCAATTCACCCCTCCACTTT.

This chain links TRBV2 with TRBJ2-7; tentatively, D is TRBD1 or TRBD2 (5 bases each). CDR3 length equals 13 residues. Germline V gene data show CDR1 as SNHLY and CDR2 as FYNNEI. Deletions cut 0 bases from V and 6 bases from J, with 9 bases between. CDR3 DNA sequence: TGTGCCAGCAGTGAAGCCCTTGGGGGCGAGCAGTACTTC. It codes for CASSEALGGEQYF.

The chain links TRBV4-1 to TRBJ1-2; possible D gene TRBD1, 5 bases. The CDR3 is 16 residues long. Per germline, CDR1 MGHRA and CDR2 YSYEKL. V lost 4 bases and J lost 3, with 18 bases in between. This chain's CDR3 is CASSPRRDPGDYGYTF. The DNA of the CDR3 is TGCGCCAGCAGCCCCCGACGGGACCCTGGGGACTATGGCTACACCTTC.